Listed here are 26 T cell receptor beta chains from one sample, sequenced in a study of T-cell reconstitution after alpha-beta-depleted transplantation in children. A TCRbeta library incorporating unique molecular identifiers was prepared. Each CDR3 protein gets one entry after TCRdb re-called the PCR reads with MiXCR. Found here are approximately 190,000 distinct CDR3 sequences, about 8.2% of them singletons; the top ten hold under 40%. Sequences were derived from PBMCs, mostly from graft donor cells, sampled 360 days after TCRalphabeta/CD19-depleted stem cell transplant. These TCRs come from a male patient aged 2 to 9 who had a stem cell transplant for acute myeloid leukemia, so the T cells may come from the graft donor.

This clonotype appeared many times. An end of the junction differs from the germline gene, which may be a read error. The genes are TRBV12-3 or TRBV12-4 and TRBJ2-2; a possible D gene is TRBD2 (6 bases). The CDR3 is made up of 12 amino acids. In nucleotides, the CDR3 is TGTGCCAGCAGTCCCCAGGCCGGGGGGCTGTTTTTT. Translation gives CASSPQAGGLFF.

V usage is TRBV12-3 or TRBV12-4 and J usage is TRBJ2-2; D unclear. There are 16 residues in the CDR3. The V gene lost 0 bases and the J gene lost 4 bases, with 12 bases spanning the gap. The CDR3 nucleotides are TGTGCCAGCAGTTTAGCGCGCGTCCGAGGCACCGGGGAGCTGTTTTTT. Translating gives CASSLARVRGTGELFF.

This clonotype was counted only a few times. The DNA for the CDR3 is TGTGCCAGCAGTAGTCTAGCGCCCGATACGCAGTATTTT. Protein sequence: CASSSLAPDTQYF. This chain uses TRBV27 with TRBJ2-3, with D maybe TRBD2 (6 bases). The CDR3 is 13 amino acids. The V gene lost 5 bases and the J gene lost 6 bases, with 12 bases spanning the gap. Germline values: CDR1 MNHEY, CDR2 SMNVEV (reference sequence).

The chain employs TRBV21-1 and TRBJ1-1; the DNA was not used to check the table's D call, TRBD1. TRBV21-1 corresponds to a pseudogene. The CDR3 extends over 19 amino acids. The CDR3 spells CASSRQRGRTPFENTEAFF. CDR3 in DNA: TGTGCCAGCAGCAGACAACGGGGGCGGACTCCTTTCGAGAACACTGAAGCTTTCTTT.

This clonotype was seen a few times. V is TRBV18 and J is TRBJ2-2; 8 positions agree with TRBD2. V gave up 6 bases and J gave up 3 bases; unmatched junction bases: 6. This CDR3 is 15 amino acids long. Germline V gene sequence: CDR1 KGHSH, CDR2 LQKENI. The CDR3 is CASSLSGEDTGELFF. The CDR3, as DNA: TGTGCCAGCTCCCTTAGCGGGGAAGACACCGGGGAGCTGTTTTTT.

This clonotype was seen a few times. This chain links TRBV7-3 with TRBJ1-1, with D unclear. Germline CDR1 reads SGHTA; CDR2 reads FQGTGA. Trimming took off 2 bases at V and 3 bases at J, with 7 bases between the two ends. The CDR3 loop spans 13 amino acids. The CDR3 is CASSLRPDTEAFF. For the CDR3, the DNA is TGTGCCAGCAGCTTACGGCCGGACACTGAAGCTTTCTTT.

V gene TRBV13 combines with J gene TRBJ2-7; 13 bases map to TRBD2. The CDR3 has 18 residues. V gave up 4 bases and J gave up 4 bases; unmatched junction bases: 13. The V gene's germline CDR1 is PRHDT and CDR2 FYEKMQ (reference sequence). In DNA, the CDR3 is TGTGCCAGCAGCTCCTGGACTAGCGGGAGTTCGGGTTCTTACGAGCAGTACTTC. Protein sequence: CASSSWTSGSSGSYEQYF.

The table lists this clonotype with many counts. This chain connects TRBV25-1 to TRBJ2-3; D is possibly TRBD1 (5 bases). V lost 2 bases, J lost 2 bases, and 14 bases lay in between. The V gene's germline CDR1 is MGHDK and CDR2 SYGVNS. This CDR3 spans 16 amino acids. The CDR3 sequence: CASSEVSGSVTDTQYF. The CDR3 region has the DNA TGTGCCAGCAGTGAAGTGTCAGGGTCGGTCACAGATACGCAGTATTTT.

This rearrangement joins TRBV12-3 or TRBV12-4 to TRBJ2-7, with 7 bases identical to TRBD1. CDR3 length equals 13 residues. J lost 6 bases, V lost 2 bases, and 4 bases had no gene match. The CDR3 loop is CASSLRGGGEQYV. CDR3 bases: TGTGCCAGCAGTTTACGAGGGGGCGGCGAGCAGTACGTC.

This sequence joins TRBV19 and TRBJ2-3; D is ambiguous. Trimming left V 6 bases short and J 8 bases short, with 12 bases between. The germline CDR1 and CDR2 sequences are LNHDA and SQIVND (reference sequence). The CDR3 totals 12 residues. CDR3 DNA: TGTGCCAGTAGCGAAATGATGGGTACGCAGTATTTT. Encoded protein: CASSEMMGTQYF.

The genes are TRBV29-1 and TRBJ2-3, with 10 bases that match TRBD1. V lost 5 bases, J lost 5 bases, and 7 bases stayed unmatched. Germline V CDR1 and CDR2: SQVTM, ANQGSEA. The CDR3 runs to 14 residues. In DNA, the CDR3 is TGCAGCGTTCGACAGGGGGCGGGGGGAGATACGCAGTATTTT. Protein: CSVRQGAGGDTQYF.

This clonotype has ten or more counts. V gene TRBV6-6 combines with J gene TRBJ1-2; D is ambiguous. Germline V gene sequence: CDR1 MNHNY, CDR2 SVGAGI (reference sequence). V was clipped by 2 bases and J by 6 bases, with 7 bases between them. This CDR3 spans 12 amino acids. The CDR3 loop reads CASSYRADGYTF. CDR3 DNA sequence: TGTGCCAGCAGTTACAGGGCTGATGGCTACACCTTC.

This clonotype was recorded many times. This chain connects TRBV6-6 to TRBJ1-2, with D maybe TRBD1 (5 bases). The V gene's germline CDR1 is MNHNY and CDR2 SVGAGI (reference sequence). This CDR3 contains 13 residues. V was pared by 5 bases and J by 4 bases, with 11 bases between. CDR3 sequence reads: CASSSQTGYGYTF. CDR3 nucleotide sequence: TGTGCCAGCAGTAGTCAAACAGGCTATGGCTACACCTTC.

Ten or more counts support this clonotype. The CDR3 sequence is CASSQGTGASYEQYF. CDR3 coding DNA: TGCGCCAGCAGCCAAGGGACAGGGGCTTCCTACGAGCAGTACTTC. The chain couples TRBV5-1 to TRBJ2-7; 10 bases align to TRBD1. The ends lost 4 bases at V and 1 base at J; junction bases unmatched: 5. The germline V gene encodes CDR1 SGHRS and CDR2 YFSETQ. The CDR3 is 15 amino acids.

This chain links TRBV7-2 with TRBJ1-5; 8 bases line up with TRBD1. Losses at the gene ends were 1 base for V and 7 bases for J; bases not matched to a gene: 6. This CDR3 region has 15 residues. The V gene's germline CDR1 is SGHTA and CDR2 FQGNSA. CDR3 loop: CASSLVGQGRQPQHF. The CDR3 nucleotides are TGTGCCAGCAGCTTAGTCGGACAGGGCCGACAGCCCCAGCATTTT.

The sample holds many counts of this clonotype. This rearrangement joins TRBV12-3 or TRBV12-4 to TRBJ2-7; 7 nucleotides agree with TRBD1. J gave up 0 bases and V 3 bases, and 5 bases lay outside the gene matches. This CDR3 region has 15 residues. The CDR3 region has the DNA TGTGCCAGCAGTTTTGGGACAGCGAGCTCCTACGAGCAGTACTTC. Protein product: CASSFGTASSYEQYF.

This clonotype was seen repeatedly, ten times or more. This chain connects TRBV4-2 to TRBJ1-1; D unclear. CDR3 size: 13 residues. Germline CDR1 reads LGHNA; CDR2 reads YNFKEQ. The V gene lost 6 bases and the J gene lost 4 bases, with 12 bases spanning the gap. CDR3 region: CASRSPVTTEAFF. CDR3 sequence (DNA): TGTGCCAGCAGGAGTCCAGTGACCACTGAAGCTTTCTTT.

The sample holds a few counts of this clonotype. The V and J genes are TRBV4-2 and TRBJ2-2; D is possibly TRBD1 (5 bases). V was trimmed by 4 bases and J by 0 bases, leaving 12 bases between them. The CDR3 extends over 16 amino acids. Germline lookup yields CDR1 LGHNA and CDR2 YNFKEQ. The DNA of the CDR3 is TGTGCCAGCAGCCTGGACATTTTGGCGAACACCGGGGAGCTGTTTTTT. Protein sequence: CASSLDILANTGELFF.

This clonotype has more than one count but fewer than ten. The chain's CDR3 is CASSEIGTSQETQYF. The CDR3 coding sequence is TGCGCCAGCAGTGAGATCGGGACTAGTCAAGAGACCCAGTACTTC. The chain couples TRBV10-2 to TRBJ2-5, with 8 bases matching TRBD2. CDR3 length: 15 residues. The V and J ends lost 2 bases and 2 bases, in that order; junction bases with no gene match: 4. The germline gives CDR1 WSHSY, CDR2 SAAADI.

The chain carries TRBV5-8 and TRBJ2-3, with 8 nucleotides matching TRBD1. This CDR3 contains 14 residues. The germline gives CDR1 SGHTS, CDR2 YDEGEE. V was clipped by 4 bases and J by 6 bases; unmatched bases: 7. The CDR3 region is CASSMSDRADTQYF. DNA of the CDR3: TGTGCCAGCAGCATGTCGGACAGGGCTGATACGCAGTATTTT.

Many counts were recorded for this clonotype. The chain links TRBV29-1 to TRBJ2-3; D remains ambiguous. V was cut by 4 bases and J by 1 base, with 9 bases left in between. Germline values: CDR1 SQVTM, CDR2 ANQGSEA. The CDR3 length is 13 residues. CDR3 sequence: CSVGQGRTDTQYF. CDR3 nucleotide sequence: TGCAGCGTTGGCCAAGGGCGCACAGATACGCAGTATTTT.

This clonotype was observed a handful of times. The V call is TRBV29-1, the J call TRBJ2-1; 8 bases line up with TRBD2. Per the germline V gene, CDR1 is SQVTM and CDR2 is ANQGSEA. J lost 5 bases, V lost 8 bases, and 8 bases had no gene match. The CDR3 extends over 13 amino acids. The CDR3 DNA sequence: TGCAGCTGCAGCGGGAGAACGAACAATGAGCAGTTCTTC. Its translation is CSCSGRTNNEQFF.

This clonotype was picked up many times. The rearrangement uses TRBV25-1 and TRBJ2-1; either TRBD1 or TRBD2 may supply D (5 bases each). Germline V gene sequence: CDR1 MGHDK, CDR2 SYGVNS. Trimming removed 1 base at V and 3 bases at J, with 19 bases between. CDR3 length: 18 amino acids. As DNA, the CDR3 is TGTGCCAGCAGTGAATCTCCCGGGACCTGGGGCTTCTACAATGAGCAGTTCTTC. Protein product: CASSESPGTWGFYNEQFF.

The CDR3 region has the DNA TGCGCCAGCAGCTCTCATAGCGGGAGGGCCAAGTTGACGCAGTATTTT. Translating gives CASSSHSGRAKLTQYF. V is TRBV5-1 and J is TRBJ2-3; 11 positions match TRBD2. CDR3 size: 16 residues. CDR1 and CDR2 from the germline V gene are SGHRS and YFSETQ. Losses at the gene ends were 3 bases for V and 9 bases for J; bases not matched to a gene: 12.

This clonotype showed up just a few times. One end of the junction does not line up with germline, which may come from a read error. The rearrangement links TRBV18 to TRBJ1-1; D is undetermined. The CDR3 extends over 11 amino acids. Germline V gene data show CDR1 as KGHSH and CDR2 as LQKENI. CDR3 sequence: CASSRVSSLPF. The CDR3 DNA reads as TGTGCCAGCTCACGGGTCAGTTCGCTCCCATTT.

The chain recombines TRBV4-3 with TRBJ2-3; 9 nucleotides match TRBD2. J was trimmed by 0 bases and V by 0 bases; bases with no gene match: 4. Per the germline V gene, CDR1 is LGHNA and CDR2 is YSLEER. The CDR3 contains 17 residues. Here the CDR3 DNA reads TGCGCCAGCAGCCAAGAGGGGACTAGCTCGAGCACAGATACGCAGTATTTT. Protein sequence: CASSQEGTSSSTDTQYF.